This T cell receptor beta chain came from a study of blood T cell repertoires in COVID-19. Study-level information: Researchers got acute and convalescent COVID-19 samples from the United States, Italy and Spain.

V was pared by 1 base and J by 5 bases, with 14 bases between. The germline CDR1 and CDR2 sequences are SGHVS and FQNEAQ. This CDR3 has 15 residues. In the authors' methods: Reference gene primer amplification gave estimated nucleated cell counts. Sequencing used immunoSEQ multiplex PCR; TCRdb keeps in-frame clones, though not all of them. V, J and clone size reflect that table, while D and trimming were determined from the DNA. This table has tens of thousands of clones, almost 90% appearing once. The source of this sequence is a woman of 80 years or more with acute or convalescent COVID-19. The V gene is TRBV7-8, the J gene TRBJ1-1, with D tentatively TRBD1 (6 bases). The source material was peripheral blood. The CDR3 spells CASSLVRGARTEAFF. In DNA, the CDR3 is TGTGCCAGCAGCTTAGTTCGGGGGGCGCGAACTGAAGCTTTCTTT.